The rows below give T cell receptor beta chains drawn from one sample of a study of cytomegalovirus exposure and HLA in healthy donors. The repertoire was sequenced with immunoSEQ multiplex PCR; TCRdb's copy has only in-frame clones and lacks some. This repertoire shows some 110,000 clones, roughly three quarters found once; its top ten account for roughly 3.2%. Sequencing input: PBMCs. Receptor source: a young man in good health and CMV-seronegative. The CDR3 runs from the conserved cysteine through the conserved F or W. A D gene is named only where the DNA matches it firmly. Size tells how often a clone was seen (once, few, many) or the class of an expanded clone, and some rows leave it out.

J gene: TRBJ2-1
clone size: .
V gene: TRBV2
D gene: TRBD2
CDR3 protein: CASSEGLAGVEQFF
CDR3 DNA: TGTGCCAGCAGTGAAGGACTAGCGGGAGTTGAGCAGTTCTTC

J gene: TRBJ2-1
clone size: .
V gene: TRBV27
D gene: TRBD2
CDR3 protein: CASSPGLADISYNEQFF
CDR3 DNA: TGTGCCAGCAGCCCTGGACTAGCAGACATCTCCTACAATGAGCAGTTCTTC

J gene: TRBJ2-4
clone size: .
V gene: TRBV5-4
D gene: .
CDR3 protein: CASSSSQGNAKNIQYF
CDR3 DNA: TGTGCCAGCAGCTCCTCCCAGGGAAACGCCAAAAACATTCAGTACTTC

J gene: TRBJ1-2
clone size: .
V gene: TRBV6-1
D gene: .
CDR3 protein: CASSEDRRLNLYTF
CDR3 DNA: TGTGCCAGCAGTGAGGACAGACGTCTCAACCTTTACACCTTC

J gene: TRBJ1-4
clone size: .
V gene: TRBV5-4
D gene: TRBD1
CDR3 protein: CASSGGQNEKLFF
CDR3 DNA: TGTGCCAGCAGCGGGGGACAGAATGAAAAACTGTTTTTC

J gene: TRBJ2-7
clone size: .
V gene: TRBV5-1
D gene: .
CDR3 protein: CASSLGSPTAGFSYEQYF
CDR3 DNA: TGCGCCAGCAGCTTGGGATCCCCGACAGCGGGCTTCTCCTACGAGCAGTACTTC

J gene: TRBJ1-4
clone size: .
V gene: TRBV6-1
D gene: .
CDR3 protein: CASSRDKLNEKLFF
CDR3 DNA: TGTGCCAGCAGTCGGGACAAACTTAATGAAAAACTGTTTTTT

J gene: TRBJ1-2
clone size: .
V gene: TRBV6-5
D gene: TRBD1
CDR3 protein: CASSYSRGQGYTF
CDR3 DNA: TGTGCCAGCAGTTACTCAAGGGGGCAAGGCTACACCTTC

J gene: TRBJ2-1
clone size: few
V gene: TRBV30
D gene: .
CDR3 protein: CAWTRLSDEQRFF
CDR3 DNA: TGTGCCTGGACTAGACTCTCCGATGAGCAGCGGTTCTTC

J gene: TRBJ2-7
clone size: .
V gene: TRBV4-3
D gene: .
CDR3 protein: CASSQDFGPGAPRGEQYF
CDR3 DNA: TGCGCCAGCAGCCAAGATTTTGGGCCCGGCGCCCCGCGTGGTGAGCAGTACTTC

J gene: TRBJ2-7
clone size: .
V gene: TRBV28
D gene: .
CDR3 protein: CASSPPGYEQYF
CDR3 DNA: TGTGCCAGCAGTCCGCCGGGGTACGAGCAGTACTTC

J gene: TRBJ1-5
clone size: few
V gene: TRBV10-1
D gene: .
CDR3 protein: CASSEGREGNQPQHF
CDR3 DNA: TGCGCCAGCAGTGAGGGCAGGGAGGGCAATCAGCCCCAGCATTTT

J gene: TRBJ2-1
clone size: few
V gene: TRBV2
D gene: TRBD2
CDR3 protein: CASSEGLAGYNEQFF
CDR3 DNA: TGTGCCAGCAGTGAAGGGCTAGCGGGATACAATGAGCAGTTCTTC

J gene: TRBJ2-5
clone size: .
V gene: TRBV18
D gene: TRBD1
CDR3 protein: CASSHRPGGQETQYF
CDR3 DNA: TGTGCCAGCTCACACCGGCCAGGGGGCCAAGAGACCCAGTACTTC

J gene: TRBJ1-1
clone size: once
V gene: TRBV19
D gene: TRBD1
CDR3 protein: CASSSTGRTEAFF
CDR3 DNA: TGTGCCAGTAGCTCGACAGGGAGAACTGAAGCCTTCTTT

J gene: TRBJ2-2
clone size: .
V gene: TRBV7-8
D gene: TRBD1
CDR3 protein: CASSLRGTVNTGELFF
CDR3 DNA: TGTGCCAGCAGCTTAAGAGGGACAGTGAACACCGGGGAGCTGTTTTTT

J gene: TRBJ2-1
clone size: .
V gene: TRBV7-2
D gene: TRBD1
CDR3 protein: CASSLDRGTYNEQFF
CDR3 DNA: TGTGCCAGCAGCTTAGACAGGGGAACCTACAATGAGCAGTTCTTC

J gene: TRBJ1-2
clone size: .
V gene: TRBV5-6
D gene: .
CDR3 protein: CASSPDGQVYGYTF
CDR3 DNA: TGTGCCAGCAGCCCCGATGGGCAGGTTTATGGCTACACCTTC

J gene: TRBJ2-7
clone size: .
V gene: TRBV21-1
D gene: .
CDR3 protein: CASSLKDSYLYEQYF
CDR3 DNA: TGTGCCAGCAGCTTGAAGGACAGCTACCTCTACGAGCAGTACTTC

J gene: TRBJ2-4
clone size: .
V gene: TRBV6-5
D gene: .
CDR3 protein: CASSMNQGNIQYF
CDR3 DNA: TGTGCCAGCAGTATGAACCAGGGAAACATTCAGTACTTC

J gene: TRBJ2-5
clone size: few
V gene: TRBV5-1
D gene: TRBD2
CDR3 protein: CASSFTGGGETQYF
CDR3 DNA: TGCGCCAGCAGCTTTACGGGGGGGGGAGAGACCCAGTACTTC

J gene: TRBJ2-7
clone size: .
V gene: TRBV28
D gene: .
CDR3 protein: CASSPPRVEQYF
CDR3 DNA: TGTGCCAGCAGCCCGCCCCGAGTGGAGCAGTACTTC

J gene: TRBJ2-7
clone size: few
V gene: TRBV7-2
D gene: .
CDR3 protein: CASSPSRSMYEQYF
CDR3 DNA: TGTGCCAGCAGTCCATCTAGGTCAATGTACGAGCAGTACTTC

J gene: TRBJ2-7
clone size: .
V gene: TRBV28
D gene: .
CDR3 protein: CASSLSREQYF
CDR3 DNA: TGTGCCAGCAGTTTATCCCGCGAGCAGTACTTC

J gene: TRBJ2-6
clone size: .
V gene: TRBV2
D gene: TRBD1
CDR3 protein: CASSVSGGAGANVLTF
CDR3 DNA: TGTGCCAGCAGTGTTTCAGGGGGCGCTGGGGCCAACGTCCTGACTTTC

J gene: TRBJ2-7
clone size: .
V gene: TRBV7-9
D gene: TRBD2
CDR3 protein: CASSLALAGASEQYF
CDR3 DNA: TGTGCCAGCAGCTTAGCGCTAGCGGGAGCATCCGAGCAGTACTTC

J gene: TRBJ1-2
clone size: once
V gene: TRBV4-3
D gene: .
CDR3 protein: CASSQENRGSAGYTF
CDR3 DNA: TGCGCCAGCAGCCAAGAGAATAGGGGTTCGGCTGGCTACACCTTC

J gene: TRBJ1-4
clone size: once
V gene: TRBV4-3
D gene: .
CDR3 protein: CASSQDPRTATNEKLFF
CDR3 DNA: TGCGCCAGCAGCCAGGACCCACGGACAGCAACTAATGAAAAACTGTTTTTT

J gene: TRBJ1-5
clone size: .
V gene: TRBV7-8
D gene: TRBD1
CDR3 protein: CASSFGTGGHLSNQPQHF
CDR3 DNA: TGTGCCAGCAGCTTCGGGACAGGCGGACATTTGAGCAATCAGCCCCAGCATTTT

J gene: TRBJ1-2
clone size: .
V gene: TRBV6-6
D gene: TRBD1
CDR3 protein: CASSATGEGYTF
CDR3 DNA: TGTGCCAGCAGTGCAACAGGGGAGGGCTACACCTTC

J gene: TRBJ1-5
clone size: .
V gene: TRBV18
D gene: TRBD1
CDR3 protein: CASSATGGGNQPQHF
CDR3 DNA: TGTGCCAGCTCAGCCACAGGGGGAGGGAATCAGCCCCAGCATTTT

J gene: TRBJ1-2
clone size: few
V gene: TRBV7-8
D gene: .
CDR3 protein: CASTGGRGRPNYGYTF
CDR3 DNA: TGTGCCAGCACCGGGGGGCGGGGCCGACCTAACTATGGCTACACCTTC

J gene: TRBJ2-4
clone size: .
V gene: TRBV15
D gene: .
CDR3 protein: CATSEVPPQGAKNIQYF
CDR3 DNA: TGTGCCACCAGCGAGGTCCCCCCGCAGGGGGCCAAAAACATTCAGTACTTC

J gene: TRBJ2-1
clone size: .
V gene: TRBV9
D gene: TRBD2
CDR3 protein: CASSLGLVRGNEQFF
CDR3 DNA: TGTGCCAGCAGCTTGGGACTAGTTCGGGGGAATGAGCAGTTCTTC

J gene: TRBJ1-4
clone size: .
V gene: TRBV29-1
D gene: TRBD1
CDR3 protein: CSVPPDRVQVANEKLFF
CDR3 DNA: TGCAGCGTACCACCGGACAGGGTCCAGGTGGCTAATGAAAAACTGTTTTTT

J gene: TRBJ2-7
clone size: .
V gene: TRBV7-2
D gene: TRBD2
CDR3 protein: CASSLAASGGRNEQYF
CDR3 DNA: TGTGCCAGCAGCTTAGCTGCTAGCGGGGGGCGGAACGAGCAGTACTTC

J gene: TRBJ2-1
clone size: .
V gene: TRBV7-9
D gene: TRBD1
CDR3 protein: CASTEDRGYEQFF
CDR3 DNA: TGTGCCAGCACCGAAGACAGGGGGTATGAGCAGTTCTTC

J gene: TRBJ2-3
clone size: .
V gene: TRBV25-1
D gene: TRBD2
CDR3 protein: CASSLAGGTDTQYF
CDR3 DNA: TGTGCCAGCAGTCTAGCGGGGGGGACAGATACGCAGTATTTT

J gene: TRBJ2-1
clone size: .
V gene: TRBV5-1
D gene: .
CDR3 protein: CASATNSDEQFF
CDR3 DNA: TGCGCCAGCGCAACTAATTCGGATGAGCAGTTCTTC

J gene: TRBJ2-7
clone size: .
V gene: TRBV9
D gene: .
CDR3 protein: CASSVGGGGAYEQYF
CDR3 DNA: TGTGCCAGCAGCGTAGGCGGGGGCGGGGCCTACGAGCAGTACTTC

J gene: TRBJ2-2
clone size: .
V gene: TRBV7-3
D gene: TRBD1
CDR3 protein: CASSPLGQGAAGELFF
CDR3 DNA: TGTGCCAGCAGCCCCCTGGGACAGGGCGCCGCCGGGGAGCTGTTTTTT

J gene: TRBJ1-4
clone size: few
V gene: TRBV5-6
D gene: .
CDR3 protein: CASSFHRVDEKLFF
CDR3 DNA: TGTGCCAGCAGCTTCCACAGGGTGGATGAAAAACTGTTTTTT

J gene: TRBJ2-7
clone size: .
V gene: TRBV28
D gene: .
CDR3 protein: CASCDWGREYEQYF
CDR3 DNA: TGTGCCAGCTGCGATTGGGGCCGGGAGTACGAGCAGTACTTC

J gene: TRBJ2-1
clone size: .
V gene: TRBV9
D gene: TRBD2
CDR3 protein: CASGGDDSGYNEQFF
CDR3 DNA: TGTGCCAGCGGGGGGGATGATAGCGGATACAATGAGCAGTTCTTC

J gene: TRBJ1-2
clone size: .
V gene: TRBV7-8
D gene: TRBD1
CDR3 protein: CASSPGQGNYGYTF
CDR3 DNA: TGTGCCAGCAGCCCCGGACAGGGGAACTATGGCTACACCTTC

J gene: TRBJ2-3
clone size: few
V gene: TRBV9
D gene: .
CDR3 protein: CASSVSLNRQYTDTQYF
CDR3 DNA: TGTGCCAGCAGCGTAAGTCTGAACAGACAATACACAGATACGCAGTATTTT

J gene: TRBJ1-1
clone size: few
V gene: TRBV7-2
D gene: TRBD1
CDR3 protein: CASSLVGTGGTEAFF
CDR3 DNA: TGTGCCAGCAGCTTAGTTGGGACAGGGGGGACTGAAGCTTTCTTT

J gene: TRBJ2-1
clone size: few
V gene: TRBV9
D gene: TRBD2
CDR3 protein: CASSVGGAYNEQFF
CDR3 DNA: TGTGCCAGCAGCGTTGGGGGGGCCTACAATGAGCAGTTCTTC

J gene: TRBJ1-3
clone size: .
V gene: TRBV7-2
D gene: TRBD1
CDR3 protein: CASSFDRGGSGNTIYF
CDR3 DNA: TGTGCCAGCAGCTTCGACAGGGGAGGTTCTGGAAACACCATATATTTT

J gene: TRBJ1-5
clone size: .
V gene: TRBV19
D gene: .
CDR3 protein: CASSIKGGVDKPQHF
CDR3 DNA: TGTGCCAGTAGTATCAAGGGGGGGGTGGACAAGCCCCAGCATTTT

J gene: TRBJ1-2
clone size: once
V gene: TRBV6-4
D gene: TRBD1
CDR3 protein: CASSYRQGADYGYTF
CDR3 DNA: TGTGCCAGCAGTTACAGACAGGGCGCTGACTATGGCTACACCTTC

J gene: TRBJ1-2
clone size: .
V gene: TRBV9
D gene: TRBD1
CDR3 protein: CASSDPDRDYYGYTF
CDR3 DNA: TGTGCCAGCAGCGACCCGGACAGGGACTACTATGGCTACACCTTC

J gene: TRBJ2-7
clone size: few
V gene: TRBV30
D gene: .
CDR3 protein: CAWSNRYEQYF
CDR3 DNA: TGTGCCTGGAGTAACAGATACGAGCAGTACTTC

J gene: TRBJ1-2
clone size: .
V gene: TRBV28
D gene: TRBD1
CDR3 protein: CASRGTGTSWTF
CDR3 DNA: TGTGCCAGCAGGGGGACAGGCACATCCTGGACCTTC